This T cell receptor (beta chain) was sequenced in a study of blood T cell repertoires in COVID-19. About the study: Collection of acute and convalescent COVID-19 samples took place in the United States, Italy and Spain. T cells, B-cell-depleted T cells, or PBMCs supplied cDNA or gDNA.

Authors' data handling: How many nucleated cells were present was estimated from reference gene primer amplification. The protocol was immunoSEQ multiplex PCR, while the TCRdb copy is restricted to in-frame clones and leaves out a portion. V and J calls and clone size follow that table, whereas D and trimming were derived from the DNA. This table holds 90,000 or so clones, around 86% found once. The specimen sequenced was peripheral blood. This receptor was identified in a woman aged 65 to 85 with acute or convalescent COVID-19.

The DNA of the CDR3 is TGCGCCAGCAGCTTGGCCTCAGGTACAGCTGGCTACACCTTC. It translates to CASSLASGTAGYTF. The chain joins TRBV5-1 to TRBJ1-2; D gene unclear. The V gene's germline CDR1 is SGHRS and CDR2 YFSETQ. V lost 0 bases to trimming and J lost 7 bases, with 13 bases between them. CDR3 size: 14 residues.